This T cell receptor beta chain is from a study of molecular identifiers for immune sequencing clone quantification. CDR1 MNHEY and CDR2 SMNVEV come from the germline V gene (reference sequence). Between the trimmed V and J ends, which lost 3 bases and 4 bases, there was a span of 14 bases. The CDR3 loop spans 15 amino acids. Sorting selected naive CD8 T cells with a CD8+CD4-CCR7+CD45RA+ phenotype. TCRdb re-called the PCR reads through MiXCR, storing one row per CDR3 protein. The sample records 35,000 to 40,000 distinct CDR3 sequences, roughly 19% being singletons. This clonotype was found many times.

Material: naive CD8+ T cells from blood, with Jurkat cell RNA spiked in. Subset denoted: FACS-sorted CD8+CD4-CCR7+CD45RA+ naive T cells. The chain recombines TRBV27 with TRBJ2-3; D is perhaps TRBD1 or TRBD2 (6 bases each). The sequence was obtained from a human donor in good health. Some libraries in this study had Jurkat cell RNA spiked in. CDR3 sequence (DNA): TGTGCCAGCAGTTTTGGAGGGGGTCTGCCAGATACGCAGTATTTT. Translated: CASSFGGGLPDTQYF.